Described below is a single T cell receptor (beta chain) sequence and its context. Sequencing used immunoSEQ multiplex PCR; TCRdb keeps in-frame clones, though not all of them. The sample includes roughly 280,000 clones, less than 85% of them seen just once. The sample belongs to a study of blood T cell repertoires in COVID-19. The ends lost 5 bases at V and 8 bases at J; junction bases unmatched: 6. This CDR3 spans 15 amino acids. The germline V gene has CDR1 SSHAT and CDR2 FNYEAQ (reference sequence). Material: peripheral blood. This receptor was taken from a man between 60 and 70 years old who had recovered from COVID-19. This chain joins TRBV7-7 and TRBJ2-1, with TRBD2 matching over 13 bases. Here the CDR3 reads CASSPRGLAGDEQFF. The CDR3 nucleotides read TGTGCCAGCAGCCCCCGAGGACTAGCGGGAGATGAGCAGTTCTTC.